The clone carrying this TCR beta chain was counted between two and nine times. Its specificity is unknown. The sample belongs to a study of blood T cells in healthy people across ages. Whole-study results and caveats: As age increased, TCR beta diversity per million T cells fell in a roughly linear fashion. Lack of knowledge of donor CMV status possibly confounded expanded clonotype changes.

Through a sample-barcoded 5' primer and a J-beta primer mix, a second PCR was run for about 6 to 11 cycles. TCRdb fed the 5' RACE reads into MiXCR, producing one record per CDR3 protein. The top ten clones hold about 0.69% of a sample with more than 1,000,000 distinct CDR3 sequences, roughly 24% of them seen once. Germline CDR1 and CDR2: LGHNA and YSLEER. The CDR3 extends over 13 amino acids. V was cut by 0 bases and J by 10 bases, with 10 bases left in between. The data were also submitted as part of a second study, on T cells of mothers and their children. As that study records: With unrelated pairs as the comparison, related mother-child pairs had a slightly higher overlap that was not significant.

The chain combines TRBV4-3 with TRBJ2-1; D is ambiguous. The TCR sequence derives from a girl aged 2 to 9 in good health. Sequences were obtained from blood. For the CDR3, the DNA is TGCGCCAGCAGCCAAGACAGTGGCGTCGAGCAGTTCTTC. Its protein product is CASSQDSGVEQFF.